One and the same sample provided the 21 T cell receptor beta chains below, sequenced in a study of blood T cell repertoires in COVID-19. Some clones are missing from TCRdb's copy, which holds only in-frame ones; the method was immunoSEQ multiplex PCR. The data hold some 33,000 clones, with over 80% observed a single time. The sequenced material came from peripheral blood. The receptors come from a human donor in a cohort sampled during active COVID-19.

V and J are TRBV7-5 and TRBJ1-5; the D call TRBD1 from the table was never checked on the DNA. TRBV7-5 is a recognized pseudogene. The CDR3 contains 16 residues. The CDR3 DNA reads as TGTGCCAGAAGCCCTTTTAGACAGCCCCTCAATCAGCCCCAGCATTTT. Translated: CARSPFRQPLNQPQHF.

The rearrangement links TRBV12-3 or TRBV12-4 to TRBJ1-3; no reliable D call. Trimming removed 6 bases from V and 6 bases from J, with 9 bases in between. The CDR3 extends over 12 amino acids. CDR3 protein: CASSLLKNTIYF. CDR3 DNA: TGTGCCAGCAGCCTCCTAAAAAACACCATATATTTT.

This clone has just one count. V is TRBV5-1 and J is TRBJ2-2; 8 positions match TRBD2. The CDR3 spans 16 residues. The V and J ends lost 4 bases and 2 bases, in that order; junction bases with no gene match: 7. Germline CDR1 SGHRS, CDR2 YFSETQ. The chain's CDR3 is CASSGSGRPNTGELFF. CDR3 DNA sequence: TGCGCCAGCAGCGGGAGCGGGAGACCCAACACCGGGGAGCTGTTTTTT. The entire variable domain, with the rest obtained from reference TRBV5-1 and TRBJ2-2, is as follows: KAGVTQTPRYLIKTRGQQVTLSCSPISGHRSVSWYQQTPGQGLQFLFEYFSETQRNKGNFPGRFSGRQFSNSRSEMNVSTLELGDSALYLCASSGSGRPNTGELFFGEGSRLTVL.

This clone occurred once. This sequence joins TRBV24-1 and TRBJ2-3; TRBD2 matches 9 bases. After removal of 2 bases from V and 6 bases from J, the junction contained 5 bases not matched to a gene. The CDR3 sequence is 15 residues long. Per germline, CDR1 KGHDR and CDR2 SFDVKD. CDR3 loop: CATSDSGLARDTQYF. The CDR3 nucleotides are TGTGCCACCAGTGATTCAGGACTAGCGAGGGATACGCAGTATTTT.

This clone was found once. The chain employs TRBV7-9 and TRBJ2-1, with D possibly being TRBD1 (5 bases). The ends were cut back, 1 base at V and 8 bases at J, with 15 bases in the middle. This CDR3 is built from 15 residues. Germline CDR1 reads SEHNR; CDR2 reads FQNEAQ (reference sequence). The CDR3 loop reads CASSLEGVMVDEQFF. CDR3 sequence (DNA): TGTGCCAGCAGCTTAGAAGGGGTGATGGTTGATGAGCAGTTCTTC.

CDR3: CAGQGSKNIQYF. CDR3 bases: TGTGCCGGGCAGGGTTCCAAAAACATTCAGTACTTC. The chain has TRBV21-1 and TRBJ2-4; TRBD1, the table's D call, lacks a check against the DNA. TRBV21-1 is a listed pseudogene. This CDR3 has 12 residues.

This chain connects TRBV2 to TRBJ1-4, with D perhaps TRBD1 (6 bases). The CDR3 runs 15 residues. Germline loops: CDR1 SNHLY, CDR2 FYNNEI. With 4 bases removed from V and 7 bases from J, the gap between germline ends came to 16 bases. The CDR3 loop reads CASSGSLVGGEKLFF. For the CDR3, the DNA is TGTGCCAGCAGTGGCAGCCTAGTAGGGGGTGAAAAACTGTTTTTT.

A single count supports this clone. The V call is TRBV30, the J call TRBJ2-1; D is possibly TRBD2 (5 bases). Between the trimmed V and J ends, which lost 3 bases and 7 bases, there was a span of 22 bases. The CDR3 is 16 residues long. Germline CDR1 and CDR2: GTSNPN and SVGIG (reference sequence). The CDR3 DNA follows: TGTGCCTGGAGCTCCCACCCCGGGGTCTTTTCTAATGAGCAGTTCTTC. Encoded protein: CAWSSHPGVFSNEQFF.

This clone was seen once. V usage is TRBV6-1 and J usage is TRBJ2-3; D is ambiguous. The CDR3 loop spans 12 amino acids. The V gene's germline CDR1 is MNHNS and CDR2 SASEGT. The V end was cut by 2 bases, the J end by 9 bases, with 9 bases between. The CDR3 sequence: CASSESLTTQYF. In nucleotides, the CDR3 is TGTGCCAGCAGTGAATCACTTACCACGCAGTATTTT.

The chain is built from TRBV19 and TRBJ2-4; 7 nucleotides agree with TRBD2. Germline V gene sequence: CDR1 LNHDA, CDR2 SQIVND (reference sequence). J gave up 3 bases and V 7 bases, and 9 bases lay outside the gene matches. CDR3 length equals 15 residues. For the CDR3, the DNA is TGTGCCAGTACCACTAGCGATCTGGGCAAAAACATTCAGTACTTC. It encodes CASTTSDLGKNIQYF.

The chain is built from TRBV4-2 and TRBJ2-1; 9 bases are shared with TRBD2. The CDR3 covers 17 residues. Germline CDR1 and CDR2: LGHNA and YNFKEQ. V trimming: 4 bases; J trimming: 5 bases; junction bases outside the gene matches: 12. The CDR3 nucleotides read TGTGCCAGCAGCCTCGAAGAGGGCGGGAGGGGGGACAATGAGCAGTTCTTC. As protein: CASSLEEGGRGDNEQFF.

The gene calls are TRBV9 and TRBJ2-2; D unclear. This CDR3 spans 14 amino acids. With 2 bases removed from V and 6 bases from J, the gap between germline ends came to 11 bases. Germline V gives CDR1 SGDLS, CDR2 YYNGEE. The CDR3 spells CASSVLSTAGELFF. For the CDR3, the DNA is TGTGCCAGCAGCGTCCTTAGTACGGCCGGGGAGCTGTTTTTT.

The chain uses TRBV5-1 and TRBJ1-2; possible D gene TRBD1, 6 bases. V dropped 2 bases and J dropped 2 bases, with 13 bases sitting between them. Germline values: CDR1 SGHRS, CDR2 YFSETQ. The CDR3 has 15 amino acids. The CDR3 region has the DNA TGCGCCAGCAGCTTAGGGGACATCCGAAACTATGGCTACACCTTC. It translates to CASSLGDIRNYGYTF.

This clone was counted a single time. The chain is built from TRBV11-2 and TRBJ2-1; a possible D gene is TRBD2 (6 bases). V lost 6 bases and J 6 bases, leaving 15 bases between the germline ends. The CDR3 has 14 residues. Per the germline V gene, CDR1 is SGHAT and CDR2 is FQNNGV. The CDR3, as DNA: TGTGCCAGCAGGAAAGGGCTGCGGGGCAATGAGCAGTTCTTC. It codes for CASRKGLRGNEQFF.

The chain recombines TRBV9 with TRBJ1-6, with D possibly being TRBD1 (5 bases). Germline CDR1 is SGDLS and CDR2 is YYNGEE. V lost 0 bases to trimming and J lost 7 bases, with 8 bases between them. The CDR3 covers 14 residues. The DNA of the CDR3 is TGTGCCAGCAGCGTAGGACAGCAGAATTCACCCCTCCACTTT. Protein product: CASSVGQQNSPLHF.

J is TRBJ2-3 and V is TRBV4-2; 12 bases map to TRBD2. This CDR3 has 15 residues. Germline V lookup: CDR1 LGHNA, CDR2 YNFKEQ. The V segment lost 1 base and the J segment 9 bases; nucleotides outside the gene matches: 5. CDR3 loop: CASSQVLAGGITQYF. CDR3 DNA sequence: TGTGCCAGCAGCCAAGTCCTAGCGGGGGGGATAACGCAGTATTTT.

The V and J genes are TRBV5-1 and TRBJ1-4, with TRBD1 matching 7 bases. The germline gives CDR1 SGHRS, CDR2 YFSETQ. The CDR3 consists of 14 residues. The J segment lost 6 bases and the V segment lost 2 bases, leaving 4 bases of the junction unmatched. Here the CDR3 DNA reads TGCGCCAGCAGCTTCGGACAGGCGGATGAAAAACTGTTTTTT. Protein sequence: CASSFGQADEKLFF.

CDR3 nucleotides: TGTGCCAGCAGCTCGGACAGGGGCTTTGGCTACACCTTC. It codes for CASSSDRGFGYTF. The gene calls are TRBV12-3 or TRBV12-4 and TRBJ1-2; 9 positions match TRBD1. Trimming removed 6 bases from V and 7 bases from J; junction bases left unmatched: 6. The CDR3 consists of 13 residues.

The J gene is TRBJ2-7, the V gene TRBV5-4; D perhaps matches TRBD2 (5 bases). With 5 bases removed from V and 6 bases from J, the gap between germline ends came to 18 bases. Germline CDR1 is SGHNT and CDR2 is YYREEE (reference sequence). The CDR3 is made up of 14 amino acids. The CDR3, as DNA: TGTGCCAGCAGTTATGGCCCTGCTGCGGGCGAGCAGTACGTC. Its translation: CASSYGPAAGEQYV.

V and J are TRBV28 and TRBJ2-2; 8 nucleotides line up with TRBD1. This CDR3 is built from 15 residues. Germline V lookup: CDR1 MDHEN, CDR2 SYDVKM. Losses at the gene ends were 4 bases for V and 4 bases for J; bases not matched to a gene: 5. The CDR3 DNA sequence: TGTGCCAGCAGTTCGCGGACAGGGTCCACCGGGGAGCTGTTTTTT. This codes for CASSSRTGSTGELFF.

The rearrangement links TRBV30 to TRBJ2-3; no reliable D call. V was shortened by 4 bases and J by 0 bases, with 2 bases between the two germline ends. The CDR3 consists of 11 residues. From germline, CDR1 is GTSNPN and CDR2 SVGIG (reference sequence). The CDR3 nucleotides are TGTGCCTGGACTAGCACAGATACGCAGTATTTT. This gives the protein CAWTSTDTQYF.